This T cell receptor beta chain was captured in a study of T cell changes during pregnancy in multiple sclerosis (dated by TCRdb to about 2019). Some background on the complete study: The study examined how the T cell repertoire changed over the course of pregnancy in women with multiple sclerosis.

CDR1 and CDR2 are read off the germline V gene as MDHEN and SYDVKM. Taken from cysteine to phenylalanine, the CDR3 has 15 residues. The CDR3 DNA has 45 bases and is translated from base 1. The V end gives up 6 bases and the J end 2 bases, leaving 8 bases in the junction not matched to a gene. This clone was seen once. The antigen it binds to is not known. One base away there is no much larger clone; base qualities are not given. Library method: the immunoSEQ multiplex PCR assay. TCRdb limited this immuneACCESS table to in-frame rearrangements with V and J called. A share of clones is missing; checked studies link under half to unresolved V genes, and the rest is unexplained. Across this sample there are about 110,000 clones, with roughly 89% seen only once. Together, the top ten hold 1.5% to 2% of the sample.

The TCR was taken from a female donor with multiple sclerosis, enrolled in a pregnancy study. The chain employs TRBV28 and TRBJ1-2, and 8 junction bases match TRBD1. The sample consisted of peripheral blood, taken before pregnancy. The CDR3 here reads CASRPSTGGNYGYTF. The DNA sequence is TGTGCCAGCAGACCCTCAACAGGGGGGAACTATGGCTACACCTTC.